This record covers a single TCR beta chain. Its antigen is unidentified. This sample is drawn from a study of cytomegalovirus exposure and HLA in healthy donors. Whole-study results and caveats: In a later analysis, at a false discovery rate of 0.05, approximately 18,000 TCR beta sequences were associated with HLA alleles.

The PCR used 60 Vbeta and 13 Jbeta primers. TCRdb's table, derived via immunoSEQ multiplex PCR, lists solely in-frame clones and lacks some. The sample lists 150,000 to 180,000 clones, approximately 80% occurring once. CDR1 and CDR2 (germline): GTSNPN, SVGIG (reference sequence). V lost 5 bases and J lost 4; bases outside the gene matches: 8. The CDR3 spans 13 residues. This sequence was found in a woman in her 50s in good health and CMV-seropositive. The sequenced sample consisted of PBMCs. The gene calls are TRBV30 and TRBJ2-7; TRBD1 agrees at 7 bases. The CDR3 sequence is CAWCEGQRYEQYF. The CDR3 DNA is TGTGCCTGGTGCGAGGGACAGCGATACGAGCAGTACTTC.